One and the same sample provided the 20 T cell receptor beta chains below, sequenced in a study of cytomegalovirus exposure and HLA in healthy donors. The primer mix had 60 Vbeta and 13 Jbeta primers. TCRdb's copy holds only in-frame clones and misses some; the assay was immunoSEQ multiplex PCR. The sample yields about 85,000 clones, around 77% seen once. Sequenced: PBMCs. The receptor set was obtained from a boy younger than 18 in good health and CMV-seronegative.

The chain has TRBV10-1 and TRBJ2-3, with D possibly TRBD2 on 6 matching bases. The germline CDR1 and CDR2 sequences are WNHNN and SYGVQD (reference sequence). The CDR3 loop spans 15 amino acids. V lost 6 bases and J lost 4, with 17 bases in between. As DNA, the CDR3 is TGCGCCAGCAGCCCGGTCCGTAGCGGACCAGATACGCAGTATTTT. Translating gives CASSPVRSGPDTQYF.

V usage is TRBV29-1 and J usage is TRBJ2-2; tentative D call: TRBD2 (6 bases). Trimming left V 3 bases short and J 6 bases short, with 8 bases between. There are 12 residues in the CDR3. In germline, CDR1 is SQVTM, CDR2 ANQGSEA. CDR3 region: CSVEWGAGELFF. Written as DNA, the CDR3 is TGCAGCGTTGAGTGGGGGGCCGGGGAGCTGTTTTTT.

CDR3 loop: CSVEELGANTIYF. For the CDR3, the DNA is TGCAGCGTTGAAGAATTGGGAGCCAACACCATATATTTT. This chain uses TRBV29-1 with TRBJ1-3, with D uncertain. This CDR3 comprises 13 residues. Germline CDR1 SQVTM, CDR2 ANQGSEA. Trimming cost V 0 bases and J 7 bases, with 10 bases left between them.

The chain has TRBV2 and TRBJ2-5; the D gene is possibly TRBD1 (6 bases). Near its end, the DNA agrees better with TRBJ2-7, so the J call may be wrong. The length of the CDR3 is 13 residues. From germline, CDR1 is SNHLY and CDR2 FYNNEI. The CDR3 region is CASSSWTAYEQYF. The CDR3 nucleotides are TGTGCCAGCAGTAGCTGGACAGCCTACGAGCAGTACTTC.

The chain joins TRBV5-6 to TRBJ1-2; 7 nucleotides align to TRBD1. J was trimmed by 4 bases and V by 3 bases; bases with no gene match: 6. The CDR3 covers 14 residues. Germline V lookup: CDR1 SGHDT, CDR2 YYEEEE. As DNA, the CDR3 is TGTGCCAGCAGCTCGACAGGGAGTCTCTATGGCTACACCTTC. It yields the protein CASSSTGSLYGYTF.

The chain combines TRBV4-3 with TRBJ2-1, with 9 positions matching TRBD2. V shed 1 base and J 0 bases; nucleotides not matched to a gene: 1. The germline CDR1 and CDR2 sequences are LGHNA and YSLEER. This CDR3 comprises 16 residues. CDR3: CASSQAAGGSYNEQFF. CDR3 coding DNA: TGCGCCAGCAGCCAAGCAGCGGGAGGCTCCTACAATGAGCAGTTCTTC.

The chain is built from TRBV5-1 and TRBJ2-3, with TRBD2 identical over 7 bases. This CDR3 is 12 amino acids long. V dropped 5 bases and J dropped 14; count of bases not matched to a gene: 11. From germline, CDR1 is SGHRS and CDR2 YFSETQ. As DNA, the CDR3 is TGCGCCAGCAGTGAGCGGGATCCTGGCGGGTATTTT. Translating it yields CASSERDPGGYF.

The chain couples TRBV4-3 to TRBJ2-7; possibly TRBD2 for D (5 bases). V lost 4 bases to trimming and J lost 0 bases, with 19 bases between them. This CDR3 has 17 amino acids. Germline values: CDR1 LGHNA, CDR2 YSLEER. The chain's CDR3 is CASSRLVAGPSSYEQYF. The CDR3 DNA reads as TGCGCCAGCAGCCGATTAGTGGCGGGCCCCAGCTCCTACGAGCAGTACTTC.

This chain joins TRBV6-4 and TRBJ2-3, with 11 positions matching TRBD1. Germline CDR1 reads MRHNA; CDR2 reads SNTAGT. The length of the CDR3 is 14 residues. V shed 3 bases and J 4 bases; nucleotides not matched to a gene: 0. CDR3 in DNA: TGTGCCAGCAGTGAGGGACAGGGGGCAGATACGCAGTATTTT. It codes for CASSEGQGADTQYF.

The rearrangement links TRBV27 to TRBJ2-3; 10 nucleotides match TRBD2. CDR1 is MNHEY, CDR2 SMNVEV, per germline (reference sequence). The CDR3 runs 14 residues. After removal of 8 bases from V and 3 bases from J, the junction contained 5 bases not matched to a gene. CDR3 residues: CASDRTSGTDTQYF. In DNA, the CDR3 is TGTGCCAGCGATAGGACTAGCGGTACAGATACGCAGTATTTT.

This sequence joins TRBV25-1 and TRBJ2-2; D possibly corresponds to TRBD1 (5 bases). Germline V gives CDR1 MGHDK, CDR2 SYGVNS. The CDR3 has 15 amino acids. V gave up 1 base and J gave up 4 bases, with 10 bases separating them. CDR3 nucleotides: TGTGCCAGCAGTGAATCAGGGTGGGGCACCGGGGAGCTGTTTTTT. This sequence encodes CASSESGWGTGELFF.

This chain links TRBV11-2 with TRBJ2-1; 7 nucleotides line up with TRBD2. The V gene's germline CDR1 is SGHAT and CDR2 FQNNGV. V shed 1 base, J shed 2 bases, and the junction held 5 bases outside the gene matches. This CDR3 has 16 residues. The CDR3 reads CASSLGEGGPYNEQFF. In DNA, the CDR3 is TGTGCCAGCAGCTTAGGTGAGGGAGGGCCCTACAATGAGCAGTTCTTC.

The sample holds a few counts of this clone. The gene calls are TRBV5-4 and TRBJ2-7, with 10 positions matching TRBD1. The germline gives CDR1 SGHNT, CDR2 YYREEE (reference sequence). This CDR3 contains 15 residues. Trimming cost V 3 bases and J 6 bases; bases outside gene matches: 9. The CDR3 sequence is CASSYFGTGAFEQYF. In DNA, the CDR3 is TGTGCCAGCAGCTATTTCGGGACAGGGGCTTTCGAGCAGTACTTC. Full variable domain (remainder filled in from reference TRBV5-4 and TRBJ2-7): ETGVTQSPTHLIKTRGQQVTLRCSSQSGHNTVSWYQQALGQGPQFIFQYYREEENGRGNFPPRFSGLQFPNYSSELNVNALELDDSALYLCASSYFGTGAFEQYFGPGTRLTVT.

The chain employs TRBV7-9 and TRBJ2-1; maybe TRBD1 (6 bases). Germline CDR1 is SEHNR and CDR2 is FQNEAQ (reference sequence). The CDR3 loop spans 14 amino acids. Trimming removed 2 bases at V and 4 bases at J, with 9 bases between. The CDR3 DNA sequence: TGTGCCAGCAGCTTACGGGACAAGTACAATGAGCAGTTCTTC. It is translated as CASSLRDKYNEQFF.

V is TRBV4-3 and J is TRBJ1-2, with D perhaps TRBD1 (6 bases). This CDR3 contains 16 residues. V was shortened by 0 bases and J by 8 bases, with 19 bases between the two germline ends. Germline CDR1 LGHNA, CDR2 YSLEER. The CDR3 bases are TGCGCCAGCAGCCAAGAACTTTCAGGGGACGGCTACGGCTACACCTTC. Protein sequence: CASSQELSGDGYGYTF.

CDR3 nucleotide sequence: TGCAGCGTTGAAACCTCGTTCGGCTATGGCTACACCTTC. It yields the protein CSVETSFGYGYTF. This chain uses TRBV29-1 with TRBJ1-2; no clear D. Trimming cost V 2 bases and J 4 bases, with 11 bases left between them. In germline, CDR1 is SQVTM, CDR2 ANQGSEA. CDR3 length: 13 amino acids.

This clone appeared a few times. The chain recombines TRBV25-1 with TRBJ2-3; D remains unclear. V was pared by 4 bases and J by 4 bases, with 9 bases between. The CDR3 loop spans 13 amino acids. Per the germline V gene, CDR1 is MGHDK and CDR2 is SYGVNS. Here the CDR3 DNA reads TGTGCCAGCAGTGGCAGGTGGGCAGATACGCAGTATTTT. Its protein product is CASSGRWADTQYF.

J is TRBJ1-3 and V is TRBV4-2; D might be TRBD1 (5 bases). Germline CDR1 LGHNA, CDR2 YNFKEQ. This CDR3 is 15 amino acids long. Trimming shortened V by 3 bases and J by 4 bases, and 13 bases separated the two germline ends. The CDR3 DNA sequence: TGTGCCAGCAGCCAGGGGGGTTGGGGAGGAAACACCATATATTTT. Translating gives CASSQGGWGGNTIYF.

This clone was seen only a few times. The CDR3 DNA is TGCAGCGTAAAAGGGTCCAGGACAGCCTACGAGCAGTACTTC. Encoded protein: CSVKGSRTAYEQYF. This sequence joins TRBV29-1 and TRBJ2-7; TRBD1 is a possible D gene (6 bases). The germline V gene has CDR1 SQVTM and CDR2 ANQGSEA. Trimming took off 6 bases at V and 2 bases at J, with 17 bases between the two ends. The CDR3 covers 14 residues.

The gene calls are TRBV19 and TRBJ2-5, with TRBD2 identical over 7 bases. The germline CDR1 and CDR2 sequences are LNHDA and SQIVND (reference sequence). The CDR3 extends over 13 amino acids. V dropped 5 bases and J dropped 4; count of bases not matched to a gene: 4. CDR3 in amino acids: CASSPGLGETQYF. In DNA, the CDR3 is TGTGCCAGTAGTCCAGGACTAGGAGAGACCCAGTACTTC.